Listed below are T cell receptor beta chains from one sample, sequenced in a study of shared clonotypes between healthy human individuals. The data were produced by immunoSEQ multiplex PCR, yet TCRdb's version contains in-frame clones alone and is incomplete. The repertoire holds approximately 600,000 clones, with 85% to 95% as singletons. The source material was naive CD8+ T cells sorted from blood. All receptors derive from a woman under 40 in good health. Each CDR3 is given with its conserved first and last residue. Fields, in order: D gene, CDR3 length, clone size, V gene, J gene, CDR3 protein, CDR3 DNA. A D gene is named only where the DNA matches it firmly. The size entry is marked missing in some rows and otherwise reads once, few, many or a size class.

NA	14	NA	TRBV10-1	TRBJ2-4	CASSEGIAKNIQYF	TGCGCCAGCAGTGAAGGGATAGCCAAAAACATTCAGTACTTC
NA	15	NA	TRBV15	TRBJ1-4	CATSRVMGEGEKLFF	TGTGCCACCAGCAGAGTGATGGGGGAAGGGGAAAAACTGTTTTTT
TRBD1	13	NA	TRBV4-1	TRBJ1-1	CASSQIQGPEAFF	TGCGCCAGCAGCCAGATACAGGGGCCCGAAGCTTTCTTT
NA	12	NA	TRBV28	TRBJ2-7	CASSLRQSEQYF	TGTGCCAGCAGTTTACGCCAGAGCGAGCAGTACTTC
NA	15	NA	TRBV6-6	TRBJ1-1	CASSYAREGSTEAFF	TGTGCCAGCAGTTACGCGCGGGAGGGGTCCACTGAAGCTTTCTTT
NA	15	NA	TRBV19	TRBJ2-7	CASSIDPGPAYEQYF	TGTGCCAGTAGTATAGATCCTGGGCCGGCCTACGAGCAGTACTTC
NA	14	NA	TRBV15	TRBJ2-2	CATGALGGTGELFF	TGTGCCACCGGGGCATTGGGAGGCACCGGGGAGCTGTTTTTT
NA	14	once	TRBV5-1	TRBJ2-7	CASSRDRPEGEQYF	TGCGCCAGCAGCCGTGACAGGCCAGAAGGGGAGCAGTACTTC
NA	14	NA	TRBV9	TRBJ2-5	CASSEGGVRETQYF	TGTGCCAGCAGCGAAGGGGGGGTCAGAGAGACCCAGTACTTC
NA	10	NA	TRBV20-1	TRBJ1-5	CSARKGPQHF	TGCAGTGCTAGAAAGGGGCCCCAGCATTTT
NA	12	NA	TRBV10-2	TRBJ1-1	CASMGGVTEAFF	TGCGCCAGCATGGGGGGGGTAACTGAAGCTTTCTTT
NA	12	NA	TRBV28	TRBJ2-5	CASSLQKETQYF	TGTGCCAGCAGTTTGCAGAAAGAGACCCAGTACTTC
TRBD2	15	NA	TRBV2	TRBJ2-7	CASSEARGSTYEQYF	TGTGCCAGCAGTGAAGCCCGCGGGAGTACGTACGAGCAGTACTTC
NA	13	once	TRBV9	TRBJ2-7	CASSVQSSYEQYF	TGTGCCAGCAGCGTACAAAGCTCCTACGAGCAGTACTTC
TRBD2	15	NA	TRBV5-4	TRBJ2-7	CASSLVAGVTYEQYF	TGTGCCAGCAGCTTGGTAGCGGGAGTAACCTACGAGCAGTACTTC
TRBD2	11	NA	TRBV28	TRBJ2-5	CASRLAGTQYF	TGTGCCAGCCGACTAGCCGGGACCCAGTACTTC
NA	11	NA	TRBV4-1	TRBJ2-1	CASSSRDEQFF	TGCGCCAGCAGCTCACGGGATGAGCAGTTCTTC
NA	12	once	TRBV19	TRBJ2-1	CASNIRPDEQFF	TGTGCCAGTAATATAAGGCCGGATGAGCAGTTCTTC
NA	18	NA	TRBV27	TRBJ2-7	CASSLRAGGGGLGYEQYF	TGTGCCAGCAGTTTAAGGGCAGGGGGCGGAGGACTAGGGTACGAGCAGTACTTC
NA	12	NA	TRBV4-2	TRBJ2-7	CASSLGGYEQYF	TGTGCCAGCAGCCTTGGAGGGTACGAGCAGTACTTC
TRBD1	14	once	TRBV4-1	TRBJ1-1	CASSQGDRVTEAFF	TGCGCCAGCAGCCAAGGGGACAGGGTTACTGAAGCTTTCTTT
NA	12	NA	TRBV6-1	TRBJ2-7	CASSEVAYEQYF	TGTGCCAGCAGTGAGGTCGCCTACGAGCAGTACTTC
TRBD1	17	NA	TRBV9	TRBJ1-2	CASSGSRDRGGGYGYTF	TGTGCCAGCAGCGGAAGCCGGGACAGGGGAGGAGGCTATGGCTACACCTTC
TRBD2	16	NA	TRBV5-1	TRBJ2-5	CASSSAGLADKETQYF	TGCGCCAGCAGCTCCGCGGGACTAGCGGACAAAGAGACCCAGTACTTC
NA	14	NA	TRBV27	TRBJ2-7	CASSLRGNTYEQYF	TGTGCCAGCAGTTTAAGGGGGAACACCTACGAGCAGTACTTC
NA	12	NA	TRBV2	TRBJ1-4	CATRGGREKLFF	TGTGCCACCCGGGGGGGGCGTGAAAAACTGTTTTTT
NA	12	NA	TRBV7-2	TRBJ2-1	CASSYTYNEQFF	TGTGCCAGCAGCTACACCTACAATGAGCAGTTCTTC
TRBD2	15	NA	TRBV15	TRBJ2-5	CATSRAGRDPETQYF	TGTGCCACCAGCAGAGCGGGGAGGGACCCAGAGACCCAGTACTTC
NA	12	NA	TRBV28	TRBJ1-6	CASSFADSPLHF	TGTGCCAGCAGTTTTGCGGATTCACCCCTCCACTTT
NA	15	NA	TRBV27	TRBJ1-2	CASSLSIEANYGYTF	TGTGCCAGCAGTTTATCAATAGAAGCTAACTATGGCTACACCTTC
NA	14	NA	TRBV10-1	TRBJ1-1	CASSEGTPWTEAFF	TGCGCCAGCAGTGAGGGTACGCCGTGGACTGAAGCTTTCTTT
NA	13	NA	TRBV6-5	TRBJ2-2	CATERQNTGELFF	TGTGCCACCGAACGACAGAACACCGGGGAGCTGTTTTTT
TRBD2	19	NA	TRBV7-9	TRBJ2-7	CASSSGLAGGPRNRYEQYF	TGTGCCAGCAGCTCCGGACTAGCGGGAGGTCCTCGGAACCGTTACGAGCAGTACTTC
NA	13	NA	TRBV27	TRBJ2-1	CASSPGIYNEQFF	TGTGCCAGCAGTCCCGGGATTTACAATGAGCAGTTCTTC
NA	17	NA	TRBV28	TRBJ1-3	CASSPHRAADSGNTIYF	TGTGCCAGCAGTCCCCACCGGGCTGCAGACTCTGGAAACACCATATATTTT
NA	14	NA	TRBV7-6	TRBJ1-5	CASSLRPTGQPQHF	TGTGCCAGCAGCTTGCGTCCCACTGGACAGCCCCAGCATTTT
TRBD1	16	NA	TRBV7-6	TRBJ2-7	CASSPLEETGVYEQYF	TGTGCCAGCAGCCCATTGGAAGAGACAGGGGTCTACGAGCAGTACTTC
TRBD1	16	NA	TRBV28	TRBJ2-7	CASSFLKSGTDYEQYF	TGTGCCAGCAGTTTCCTAAAATCCGGGACAGACTACGAGCAGTACTTC
NA	13	NA	TRBV27	TRBJ2-1	CASSRTTSSEQFF	TGTGCCAGCAGTAGGACGACTAGTAGTGAGCAGTTCTTC
NA	16	NA	TRBV19	TRBJ2-2	CASTPQGQLFAGELFF	TGTGCCAGTACCCCCCAAGGACAGTTGTTTGCCGGGGAGCTGTTTTTT
TRBD1	15	NA	TRBV5-1	TRBJ1-1	CASSPGLTGETEAFF	TGCGCCAGCAGCCCGGGCTTGACAGGGGAAACTGAAGCTTTCTTT